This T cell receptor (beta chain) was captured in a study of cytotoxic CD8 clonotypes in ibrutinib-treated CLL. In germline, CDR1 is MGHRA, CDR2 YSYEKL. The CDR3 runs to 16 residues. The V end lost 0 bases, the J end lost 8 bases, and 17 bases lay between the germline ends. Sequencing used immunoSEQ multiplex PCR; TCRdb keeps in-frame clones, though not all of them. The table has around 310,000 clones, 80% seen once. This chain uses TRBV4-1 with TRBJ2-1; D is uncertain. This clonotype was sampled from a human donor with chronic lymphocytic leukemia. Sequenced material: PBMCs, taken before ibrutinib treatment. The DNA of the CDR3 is TGCGCCAGCAGCCAAGAATCCGGAACGAACGGACATGAGCAGTTCTTC. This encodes CASSQESGTNGHEQFF.